A single sample is the source of the 12 T cell receptor beta chains below, sequenced in a study of cytomegalovirus exposure and HLA in healthy donors (TCRdb year 2017). The library came from the immunoSEQ multiplex PCR assay. A mixture of 60 forward primers for TCR Vbeta segments and 13 reverse primers for TCR Jbeta segments was used in the multiplex PCR. Here the immuneACCESS table is served through TCRdb, limited to in-frame sequences with V and J called. Missing clones are a known gap in these copies; in checked studies unresolved V genes cover under half, and the rest lacks a known reason. The sample table holds under 90,000 clones, of which roughly 72% were seen once. Jointly, the top ten make up over 7.5% of the sample. Sequenced material: PBMCs. The receptors originated from a man aged 35-49 years in good health and CMV-seropositive.

This rearrangement joins TRBV27 to TRBJ2-3; D is undetermined. The CDR3 extends over 12 amino acids. Germline V lookup: CDR1 MNHEY, CDR2 SMNVEV (reference sequence). The ends were cut back, 6 bases at V and 5 bases at J, with 9 bases in the middle. The CDR3 sequence: CASRVHRDTQYF. CDR3 DNA: TGTGCCAGCAGGGTGCACAGAGATACGCAGTATTTT.

The chain links TRBV6-5 to TRBJ2-7; D may be TRBD1 (6 bases). V lost 2 bases and J 3 bases, leaving 8 bases between the germline ends. The CDR3 runs 13 residues. Germline V gene lookup returns CDR1 MNHEY and CDR2 SVGAGI. The CDR3, as DNA: TGTGCCAGCAGTTACACAGGGAACTACGAGCAGTACTTC. It codes for CASSYTGNYEQYF.

The CDR3 here is CASSSRGQGGRNEQFF. CDR3 DNA sequence: TGTGCCAGCAGCTCCCGGGGACAGGGGGGCCGCAATGAGCAGTTCTTC. The V call is TRBV7-2, the J call TRBJ2-1; 11 positions agree with TRBD1. With 4 bases clipped from V and 6 bases from J, the junction kept 8 bases outside the gene matches. Germline V gene lookup returns CDR1 SGHTA and CDR2 FQGNSA. The CDR3 totals 16 residues.

The chain combines TRBV5-1 with TRBJ2-5; D possibly corresponds to TRBD2 (6 bases). The CDR3 is 17 residues long. Germline assignment: CDR1 SGHRS and CDR2 YFSETQ. V was pared by 0 bases and J by 2 bases, with 17 bases between. CDR3 nucleotides: TGCGCCAGCAGCTTGGCCGTGGATAGCGGCGGGCAAGAGACCCAGTACTTC. As protein: CASSLAVDSGGQETQYF.

The V gene is TRBV28, the J gene TRBJ2-7; TRBD2 matches at 13 bases. Looked up from germline, CDR1 is MDHEN and CDR2 is SYDVKM. V dropped 4 bases and J dropped 4; count of bases not matched to a gene: 7. The CDR3 is 16 residues long. Here the CDR3 DNA reads TGTGCCAGCAGTTATGGACTAGCGGGGGCAGGGTACGAGCAGTACTTC. Translation gives CASSYGLAGAGYEQYF.

The chain joins TRBV7-9 to TRBJ1-2; D not resolved. Germline V lookup: CDR1 SEHNR, CDR2 FQNEAQ (reference sequence). The germline V and J ends were trimmed by 2 bases and 4 bases, with 11 bases remaining between them. CDR3 size: 14 residues. CDR3 loop: CASSLTSGGYGYTF. The CDR3 bases are TGTGCCAGCAGCTTAACTTCCGGAGGCTATGGCTACACCTTC.

The V call is TRBV14, the J call TRBJ2-3; no clear D gene. The CDR3 has 14 amino acids. V shed 4 bases and J shed 0 bases, with 8 bases lying between them. The germline gives CDR1 SGHDN, CDR2 FVKESK. CDR3 in DNA: TGTGCCAGCAGCCTTAGATCTAGCACAGATACGCAGTATTTT. It encodes CASSLRSSTDTQYF.

The chain has TRBV6-1 and TRBJ1-1; D may be TRBD1 (5 bases). V lost 4 bases and J lost 2, with 11 bases in between. From germline, CDR1 is MNHNS and CDR2 SASEGT. This CDR3 has 14 amino acids. The CDR3 DNA is TGTGCCAGCAGTGCCCAGGGTTATAACACTGAAGCTTTCTTT. Protein sequence: CASSAQGYNTEAFF.

The chain uses TRBV7-9 and TRBJ2-5; TRBD2 might be the D (6 bases). This CDR3 contains 15 residues. CDR1 and CDR2 (germline): SEHNR, FQNEAQ (reference sequence). Trimming cost V 5 bases and J 5 bases, with 18 bases left between them. The CDR3 here is CASSTAGPPGETQYF. The DNA for the CDR3 is TGTGCCAGCAGCACGGCGGGACCCCCGGGGGAGACCCAGTACTTC.

This clone was found once. The sample carries other DNA sequences with the same CDR3. The chain joins TRBV10-1 to TRBJ2-3; D is unresolved. Germline CDR1 and CDR2: WNHNN and SYGVQD (reference sequence). The V end lost 2 bases, the J end lost 5 bases, and 5 bases lay between the germline ends. The CDR3 is made up of 12 amino acids. CDR3 sequence: CASSEPGDTQYF. Here the CDR3 DNA reads TGCGCCAGCAGTGAGCCGGGAGATACGCAGTATTTT.

The chain uses TRBV6-6 and TRBJ2-1; D may be TRBD1 (5 bases). Germline CDR1 MNHNY, CDR2 SVGAGI (reference sequence). The CDR3 covers 12 residues. V shed 5 bases and J shed 5 bases, with 7 bases lying between them. CDR3: CASSRQNNEQFF. The DNA of the CDR3 is TGTGCCAGCAGTCGACAGAACAATGAGCAGTTCTTC.

The chain has TRBV15 and TRBJ1-4; 7 positions match TRBD1. With 5 bases clipped from V and 6 bases from J, the junction kept 12 bases outside the gene matches. Germline-derived CDR1 and CDR2 are LNHNV and YYDKDF (reference sequence). This CDR3 spans 16 amino acids. CDR3 DNA: TGTGCCACCAGCGACTACATCGGGACAGCGGATGAAAAACTGTTTTTT. Translation gives CATSDYIGTADEKLFF.